The entry below describes one TCR beta chain. Its antigen is unknown. Clones were sequenced by immunoSEQ multiplex PCR, and TCRdb holds only the in-frame ones, with some missing. The sample holds approximately 150,000 clones, 75% to 95% seen once. This sample was taken from a study of T cell responses to AZD1222 COVID-19 vaccine. Study-wide results and caveats: There were mostly white British donors and more females than males, and clonal diversity was possibly underestimated. CD4 TCRs linked to vaccination spanned spike, dominating at 160-218 and 743-854. Of spike-specific TCRs, nearly half reportedly target regions left unmutated in variants.

Germline loops: CDR1 SGHNT, CDR2 YENEEA. This CDR3 comprises 15 residues. Germline trimming cut 1 base from V and 4 bases from J; bases unmatched to any gene: 3. Sample: peripheral blood, taken 28 days after the second AZD1222 dose. This chain links TRBV11-3 with TRBJ1-1; 10 bases agree with TRBD1. This receptor was identified in an adult who received the AZD1222 COVID-19 vaccine. The CDR3 nucleotides read TGTGCCAGCAGCTTAGTGGGACAGGGGAGCACTGAAGCTTTCTTT. This sequence encodes CASSLVGQGSTEAFF.